Below, 24 T cell receptor beta chains from the same sample are listed, as sequenced in a study of molecular identifiers for immune sequencing clone quantification. Using its own MiXCR run on the PCR reads, TCRdb lists one record per CDR3 protein. This sample has under 650,000 distinct CDR3 sequences; just under 20% occur once, and the top ten carry roughly 0.85%. Sequencing was performed on naive CD8+ T cells from blood, with Jurkat cell RNA spiked in. The subset denotes: FACS-sorted CD8+CD4-CCR7+CD45RA+ naive T cells. The receptors stem from a human donor in good health. Some libraries in this study had Jurkat cell RNA spiked in.

This clonotype was observed many times. In DNA, the CDR3 is TGCAGCGCCCGTAGCGGCGAAATCTCCTACGAGCAGTACTTC. This encodes CSARSGEISYEQYF. This sequence joins TRBV29-1 and TRBJ2-7; D is possibly TRBD2 (6 bases). The germline CDR1 and CDR2 sequences are SQVTM and ANQGSEA. Deletions cut 7 bases from V and 0 bases from J, with 16 bases between. The CDR3 extends over 14 amino acids.

The chain recombines TRBV9 with TRBJ1-1, with D hard to call. The CDR3 contains 15 residues. The V and J ends lost 4 bases and 4 bases respectively, with 17 bases between them. Germline values: CDR1 SGDLS, CDR2 YYNGEE. CDR3 DNA: TGTGCCAGCAGCCCAGAGGGAACGAGTCCCACTGAAGCTTTCTTT. This gives the protein CASSPEGTSPTEAFF.

Concerning this clonotype: Just one base apart from a much larger clone, this may be a read error. The rearrangement uses TRBV6-2 or TRBV6-3 and TRBJ2-7, with a tentative D call TRBD2 (6 bases). Trimming took off 2 bases at V and 6 bases at J, with 11 bases between the two ends. The germline V gene has CDR1 MNHEY and CDR2 SVGEGT. This CDR3 comprises 13 residues. The CDR3 protein is CASSYAGICEQYF. CDR3 coding DNA: TGTGCCAGCAGTTACGCGGGGATCTGCGAGCAGTACTTC.

This clonotype was seen a few times. The chain uses TRBV4-1 and TRBJ2-1; perhaps TRBD2 as D (6 bases). Trimming left V 4 bases short and J 0 bases short, with 19 bases between. The CDR3 runs 18 residues. The germline CDR1 and CDR2 sequences are MGHRA and YSYEKL. The CDR3: CASSPGPRGGSSYNEQFF. CDR3 bases: TGCGCCAGCAGCCCCGGTCCTCGTGGGGGGAGCTCCTACAATGAGCAGTTCTTC.

Many counts were recorded for this clonotype. The V call is TRBV7-9, the J call TRBJ2-1; possible D gene TRBD2, 5 bases. This CDR3 has 16 amino acids. Germline V gene sequence: CDR1 SEHNR, CDR2 FQNEAQ (reference sequence). V gave up 1 base and J gave up 0 bases, with 10 bases separating them. This chain's CDR3 is CASSLGELRSYNEQFF. CDR3 bases: TGTGCCAGCAGCTTAGGGGAGCTCCGCTCCTACAATGAGCAGTTCTTC.

J is TRBJ1-1 and V is TRBV6-5; D is uncertain. CDR3 length: 13 amino acids. The germline V gene encodes CDR1 MNHEY and CDR2 SVGAGI. With 4 bases removed from V and 5 bases from J, the gap between germline ends came to 11 bases. This CDR3 reads CASSSEVGTEAFF. The CDR3 DNA reads TGTGCCAGCAGTTCGGAGGTGGGTACTGAAGCTTTCTTT.

The CDR3 DNA is TGTGCCAGTAGCCAGGACAGTATAGCAAATCAGCCCCAGCATTTT. It is translated as CASSQDSIANQPQHF. The gene calls are TRBV19 and TRBJ1-5; the D gene is possibly TRBD1 (6 bases). CDR3 size: 15 residues. Trimming removed 6 bases at V and 4 bases at J, with 16 bases between. Germline loops: CDR1 LNHDA, CDR2 SQIVND (reference sequence).

In regard to this clonotype: A much larger clone sits a single nucleotide away, making a read error possible. V gene TRBV6-2 or TRBV6-3 combines with J gene TRBJ2-7, with D perhaps given as TRBD1 or TRBD2 (5 bases each). This CDR3 has 15 amino acids. The ends were cut back, 8 bases at V and 1 base at J, with 18 bases in the middle. CDR1 and CDR2 from the germline V gene are MNHEY and SVGEGT. CDR3 loop: CASSSGPVGSYEQYF. The CDR3, as DNA: TGTGCCAGCTCTTCGGGACCAGTAGGTTCCTACGAGCAGTACTTC.

This clonotype has ten or more counts. The chain combines TRBV9 with TRBJ2-6; D may match TRBD1 or TRBD2 (5 bases each). V lost 0 bases to trimming and J lost 1 base, with 14 bases between them. The CDR3 is 18 residues long. Germline V gene sequence: CDR1 SGDLS, CDR2 YYNGEE. The CDR3 region is CASSVGVLGESGANVLTF. The CDR3 DNA follows: TGTGCCAGCAGCGTAGGAGTACTGGGGGAATCTGGGGCCAACGTCCTGACTTTC.

The chain uses TRBV12-3 or TRBV12-4 and TRBJ2-5; TRBD2 matches at 12 bases. V lost 3 bases to trimming and J lost 7 bases; unmatched junction nucleotides: 15. The CDR3 totals 18 residues. CDR3 sequence (DNA): TGTGCCAGCAGTTTCACGACTAGCGGGAGAGGTGGGACAGGGACCCAGTACTTC. As protein: CASSFTTSGRGGTGTQYF.

This clonotype came up many times. The chain joins TRBV4-3 to TRBJ2-1; D may be TRBD1 (5 bases). The CDR3 length is 16 residues. V was pared by 0 bases and J by 0 bases, with 9 bases between. Germline lookup yields CDR1 LGHNA and CDR2 YSLEER. The DNA for the CDR3 is TGCGCCAGCAGCCAAGATCGACAGAGCTCCTACAATGAGCAGTTCTTC. This sequence encodes CASSQDRQSSYNEQFF.

This clonotype has more than one count but fewer than ten. A much larger clone differs from this one at a single base, so this may be a read error. The V and J genes are TRBV27 and TRBJ1-1; 8 bases align to TRBD1. Germline V gene lookup returns CDR1 MNHEY and CDR2 SMNVEV (reference sequence). The ends lost 11 bases at V and 4 bases at J; junction bases unmatched: 9. This CDR3 contains 13 residues. Here the CDR3 reads CACMSGGFTEAFF. The CDR3 DNA reads as TGTGCCTGCATGTCAGGGGGCTTCACTGAAGCTTTCTTT.

In its sample, this clonotype was seen a few times. This chain uses TRBV12-3 or TRBV12-4 with TRBJ2-1, with a possible D match to TRBD2 (6 bases). The CDR3 loop spans 15 amino acids. V lost 7 bases to trimming and J lost 12 bases, with 25 bases between them. In DNA, the CDR3 is TGTGCCAGCAAGTTTACCGGTTTAGAATGGGAGGCGCAGTTCTTC. Translation: CASKFTGLEWEAQFF.

This clonotype was observed many times. This chain joins TRBV20-1 and TRBJ1-5, with D possibly TRBD1 on 5 matching bases. The V end was cut by 3 bases, the J end by 3 bases, with 9 bases between. CDR3 length: 13 amino acids. CDR1 is DFQATT and CDR2 is SNEGSKA in the germline V gene (reference sequence). The DNA of the CDR3 is TGCAGTGCTAGCAGGGCATCCAATCAGCCCCAGCATTTT. It yields the protein CSASRASNQPQHF.

This clonotype was observed a few times. The rearrangement joins TRBV4-2 to TRBJ2-7, with TRBD2 as a possible D gene (6 bases). Trimming pared 0 bases from V and 3 bases from J, leaving 18 bases between. CDR3 size: 17 residues. Germline lookup yields CDR1 LGHNA and CDR2 YNFKEQ. CDR3 DNA: TGTGCCAGCAGCCAAGAGACCGGGACTGTTCTCCTCTACGAGCAGTACTTC. Amino acid sequence: CASSQETGTVLLYEQYF.

This clonotype was seen many times. The V and J genes are TRBV20-1 and TRBJ2-4; D gene unclear. Germline V lookup: CDR1 DFQATT, CDR2 SNEGSKA (reference sequence). V lost 1 base and J 0 bases, leaving 16 bases between the germline ends. The CDR3 has 17 amino acids. For the CDR3, the DNA is TGCAGTGCTAGAGGTGACAATAAACCGCTAGCCAAAAACATTCAGTACTTC. Amino acid sequence: CSARGDNKPLAKNIQYF.

This clonotype was picked up many times. The gene calls are TRBV6-5 and TRBJ1-5; D is uncertain. Germline V gene lookup returns CDR1 MNHEY and CDR2 SVGAGI. Between the trimmed V and J ends, which lost 4 bases and 2 bases, there was a span of 9 bases. The CDR3 spans 14 residues. CDR3 region: CASSSRHGNQPQHF. As DNA, the CDR3 is TGTGCCAGCAGTTCACGACATGGCAATCAGCCCCAGCATTTT.

On this clonotype itself: Possible read error: a much larger clone is one base away. The V and J genes are TRBV9 and TRBJ2-5, with a tentative D call TRBD1 (6 bases). In germline, CDR1 is SGDLS, CDR2 YYNGEE. The CDR3 is 15 amino acids. As DNA, the CDR3 is TGTGTCAGCAGCCCTCCAGGGGCCCTCCGAGAGACCCAGTACTTC. This encodes CVSSPPGALRETQYF.

In this sample, this clonotype turned up many times. The CDR3 here is CASTTVLGGQETQYF. CDR3 coding DNA: TGTGCCAGCACCACCGTGTTGGGAGGTCAAGAGACCCAGTACTTC. The chain has TRBV2 and TRBJ2-5, with D perhaps matching TRBD2 (6 bases). This CDR3 contains 15 residues. Trimming took 7 bases from V and 2 from J, leaving 17 bases between them. The germline CDR1 and CDR2 sequences are SNHLY and FYNNEI.

In this sample, this clonotype turned up many times. V is TRBV6-5 and J is TRBJ1-2; perhaps TRBD1 as D (5 bases). Trimming stripped 2 bases from V and 13 bases from J, with 17 bases between. The V gene's germline CDR1 is MNHEY and CDR2 SVGAGI. The CDR3 consists of 13 residues. The CDR3, as DNA: TGTGCCAGCAGTTACGCGGGACGGACTATCTCCACCTTC. This codes for CASSYAGRTISTF.

In its sample, this clonotype was seen many times. CDR3 sequence reads: CASSSPSRDTGELFF. The CDR3 DNA is TGTGCCAGCAGCTCCCCCAGCAGGGATACCGGGGAGCTGTTTTTT. The chain combines TRBV3-1 with TRBJ2-2, with a possible D match to TRBD1 (5 bases). The CDR3 spans 15 residues. V was trimmed by 5 bases and J by 5 bases, leaving 15 bases between them. Germline V gives CDR1 LGHDT, CDR2 YNNKEL (reference sequence).

This clonotype was seen many times. The CDR3 here is CASSLAAAVEQYF. CDR3 nucleotide sequence: TGTGCCAGCAGCTTGGCGGCCGCCGTGGAGCAGTACTTC. V and J are TRBV5-6 and TRBJ2-7; no reliable D call. The CDR3 extends over 13 amino acids. Germline V gene lookup returns CDR1 SGHDT and CDR2 YYEEEE. Trimming took 0 bases from V and 7 from J, leaving 11 bases between them. The whole variable domain, remainder taken from reference TRBV5-6 and TRBJ2-7, is DAGVTQSPTHLIKTRGQQVTLRCSPKSGHDTVSWYQQALGQGPQFIFQYYEEEERQRGNFPDRFSGHQFPNYSSELNVNALLLGDSALYLCASSLAAAVEQYFGPGTRLTVT.

This clonotype came up a few times. The chain has TRBV19 and TRBJ1-1; tentatively, D is TRBD1 (5 bases). V lost 5 bases and J 4 bases, leaving 17 bases between the germline ends. The CDR3 is 15 amino acids. The V gene's germline CDR1 is LNHDA and CDR2 SQIVND (reference sequence). For the CDR3, the DNA is TGTGCCAGTAGTTGGGCAGCCGGGGGTGGCACTGAAGCTTTCTTT. It codes for CASSWAAGGGTEAFF. Full variable domain (rest looked up from reference TRBV19 and TRBJ1-1): DGGITQSPKYLFRKEGQNVTLSCEQNLNHDAMYWYRQDPGQGLRLIYYSQIVNDFQKGDIAEGYSVSREKKESFPLTVTSAQKNPTAFYLCASSWAAGGGTEAFFGQGTRLTVV.

This clonotype came up many times. This chain uses TRBV30 with TRBJ2-7; the D gene is possibly TRBD2 (6 bases). CDR3 length: 12 residues. The ends were cut back, 5 bases at V and 6 bases at J, with 14 bases in the middle. Germline V gene sequence: CDR1 GTSNPN, CDR2 SVGIG (reference sequence). The CDR3 loop is CAWDQEGLEQYF. As DNA, the CDR3 is TGTGCCTGGGACCAGGAGGGGCTCGAGCAGTACTTC.